This paragraph covers one T cell receptor beta chain sequence. Its antigen is still unknown. This sample is part of a study of shared clonotypes between healthy human individuals. Findings and limits, study-wide: All-four-donor shared clonotypes had higher generation probabilities than non-shared clonotypes did.

Samples underwent the assay at deep level. As processed by the authors: Filtering differed for immunoSEQ, which gave only junction sequences without quality scores. The method was immunoSEQ multiplex PCR; TCRdb's version includes in-frame clones alone and lacks a portion of them. V and J calls and clone size follow that table, whereas D and trimming were derived from the DNA. The data show hundreds of thousands of clones, about 74% seen once. Germline CDR1 and CDR2: MNHEY and SMNVEV (reference sequence). The CDR3 length is 18 residues. The V end lost 4 bases, the J end lost 4 bases, and 25 bases lay between the germline ends.

The J gene is TRBJ1-2, the V gene TRBV27, with unresolved D. The sample taken for sequencing was memory CD4+ T cells sorted from blood. Sample subset: CD45RA-negative fraction. This sequence originates from a woman aged 25 to 39 in good health. CDR3 coding DNA: TGTGCCAGCAGTTCTGGCGGTTCGGGCAGGCAAAACGCCTATGGCTACACCTTC. This sequence encodes CASSSGGSGRQNAYGYTF.